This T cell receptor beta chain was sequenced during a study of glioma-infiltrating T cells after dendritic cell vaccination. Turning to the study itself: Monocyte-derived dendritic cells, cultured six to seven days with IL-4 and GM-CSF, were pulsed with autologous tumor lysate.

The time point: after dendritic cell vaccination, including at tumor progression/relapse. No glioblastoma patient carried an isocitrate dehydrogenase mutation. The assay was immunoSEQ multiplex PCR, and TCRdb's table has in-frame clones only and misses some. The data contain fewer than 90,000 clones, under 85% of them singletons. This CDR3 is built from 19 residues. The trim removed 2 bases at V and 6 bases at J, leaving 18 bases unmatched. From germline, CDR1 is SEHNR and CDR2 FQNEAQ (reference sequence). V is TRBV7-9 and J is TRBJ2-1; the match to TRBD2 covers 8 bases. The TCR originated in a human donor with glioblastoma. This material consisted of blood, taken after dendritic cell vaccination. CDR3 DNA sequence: TGTGCCAGCAGCTTATCCCACCCTATAGCGGGGACTAGAGTCAATGAGCAGTTCTTC. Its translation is CASSLSHPIAGTRVNEQFF.